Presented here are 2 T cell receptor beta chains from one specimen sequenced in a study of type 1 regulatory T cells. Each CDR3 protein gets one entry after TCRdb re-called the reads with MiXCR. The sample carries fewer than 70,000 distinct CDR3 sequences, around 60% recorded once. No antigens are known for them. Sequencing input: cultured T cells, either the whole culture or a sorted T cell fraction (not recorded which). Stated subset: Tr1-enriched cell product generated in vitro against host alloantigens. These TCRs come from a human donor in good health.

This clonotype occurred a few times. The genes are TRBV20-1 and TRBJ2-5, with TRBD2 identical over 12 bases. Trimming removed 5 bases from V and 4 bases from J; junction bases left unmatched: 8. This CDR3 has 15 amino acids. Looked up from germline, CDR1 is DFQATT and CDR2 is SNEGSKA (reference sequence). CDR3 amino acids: CSAPTTSGSAETQYF. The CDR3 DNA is TGCAGTGCTCCGACGACTAGCGGGAGTGCAGAGACCCAGTACTTC.

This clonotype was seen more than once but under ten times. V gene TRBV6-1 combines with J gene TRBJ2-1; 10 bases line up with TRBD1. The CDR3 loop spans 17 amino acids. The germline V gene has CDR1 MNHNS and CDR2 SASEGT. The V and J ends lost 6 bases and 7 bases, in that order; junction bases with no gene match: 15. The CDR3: CASRIQLGTGVGNEQFF. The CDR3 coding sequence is TGTGCCAGCAGAATACAATTAGGGACAGGGGTGGGAAATGAGCAGTTCTTC.